The 3 T cell receptor beta chains reported below all come from one sample, sequenced in a study of blood T cell repertoires in COVID-19. Using immunoSEQ multiplex PCR, the repertoire was profiled, and TCRdb retains in-frame clones only, with some absent. Of roughly 120,000 clones in the sample, 90% were seen once. The specimen sequenced was peripheral blood. These receptors all come from a woman aged 55-70 years with COVID-19, enrolled during active disease.

This clone came up a few times. The chain joins TRBV5-1 to TRBJ2-1; 10 positions agree with TRBD2. The CDR3 has 17 amino acids. Germline V gene sequence: CDR1 SGHRS, CDR2 YFSETQ. V dropped 3 bases and J dropped 3; count of bases not matched to a gene: 9. CDR3 in amino acids: CASSWVGLAGVYNEQFF. CDR3 DNA sequence: TGCGCCAGCAGCTGGGTGGGTCTAGCGGGGGTCTACAATGAGCAGTTCTTC.

The rearrangement uses TRBV24-1 and TRBJ2-1; 12 positions agree with TRBD2. Trimming cost V 3 bases and J 5 bases; bases outside gene matches: 4. Germline V gene sequence: CDR1 KGHDR, CDR2 SFDVKD. The CDR3 loop spans 16 amino acids. The CDR3 sequence is CATSDASGGAHNEQFF. DNA for the CDR3: TGTGCCACCAGTGATGCTAGCGGGGGGGCCCACAATGAGCAGTTCTTC.

V is TRBV6-4 and J is TRBJ2-2; D may be TRBD1 (5 bases). Per the germline V gene, CDR1 is MRHNA and CDR2 is SNTAGT. The CDR3 runs to 13 residues. V was shortened by 5 bases and J by 7 bases, with 11 bases between the two germline ends. The CDR3 sequence: CASSNRQRGELFF. The CDR3 DNA is TGTGCCAGCAGTAATAGACAGCGCGGGGAGCTGTTTTTT.